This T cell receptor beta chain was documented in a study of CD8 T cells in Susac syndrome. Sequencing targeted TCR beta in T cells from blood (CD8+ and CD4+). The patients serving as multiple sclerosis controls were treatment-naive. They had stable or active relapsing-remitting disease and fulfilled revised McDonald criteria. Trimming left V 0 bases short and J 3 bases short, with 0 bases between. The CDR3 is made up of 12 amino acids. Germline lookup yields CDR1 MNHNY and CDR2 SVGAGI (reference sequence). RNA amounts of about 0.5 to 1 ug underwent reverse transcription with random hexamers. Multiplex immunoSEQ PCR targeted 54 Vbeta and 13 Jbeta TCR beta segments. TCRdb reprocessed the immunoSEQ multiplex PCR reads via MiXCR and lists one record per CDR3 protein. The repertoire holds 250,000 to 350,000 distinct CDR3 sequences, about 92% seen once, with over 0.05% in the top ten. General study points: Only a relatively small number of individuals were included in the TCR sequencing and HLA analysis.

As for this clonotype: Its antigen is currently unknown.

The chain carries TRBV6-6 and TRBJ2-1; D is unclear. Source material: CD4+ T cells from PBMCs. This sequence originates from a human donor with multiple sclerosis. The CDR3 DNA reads TGTGCCAGCAGTTACTCCTACAATGAGCAGTTCTTC. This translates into CASSYSYNEQFF.